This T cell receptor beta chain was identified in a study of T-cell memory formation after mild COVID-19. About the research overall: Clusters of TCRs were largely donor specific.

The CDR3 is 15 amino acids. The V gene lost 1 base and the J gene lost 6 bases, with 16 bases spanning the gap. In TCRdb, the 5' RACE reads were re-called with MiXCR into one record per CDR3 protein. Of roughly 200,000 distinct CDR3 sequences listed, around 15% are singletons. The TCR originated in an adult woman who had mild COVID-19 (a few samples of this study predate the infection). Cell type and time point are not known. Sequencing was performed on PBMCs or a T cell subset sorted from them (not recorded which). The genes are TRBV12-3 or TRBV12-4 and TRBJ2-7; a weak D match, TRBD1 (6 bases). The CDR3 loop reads CASSLDREGLGEQYF. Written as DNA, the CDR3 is TGTGCCAGCAGTTTAGACAGGGAAGGATTGGGCGAGCAGTACTTC.